Described below is a single TCR beta chain sequence and its context. These data belong to a study of T cell responses to AZD1222 COVID-19 vaccine. The CDR3 covers 15 residues. Trimming removed 0 bases at V and 9 bases at J, with 15 bases between. Germline V gene lookup returns CDR1 MNHEY and CDR2 SMNVEV (reference sequence). The repertoire was sequenced with immunoSEQ multiplex PCR; TCRdb's copy has only in-frame clones and lacks some. In the table there are some 99,000 clones, 88% of which are singletons. The rearrangement links TRBV27 to TRBJ1-5; weak D call: TRBD1 (5 bases). This sequence originates from an adult in good health. Specimen: peripheral blood, collected on day 0 of MenACWY control vaccination. For the CDR3, the DNA is TGTGCCAGCAGTTTATCGGCTCAGGGACCTTGGCCCCAGCATTTT. Encoded protein: CASSLSAQGPWPQHF.